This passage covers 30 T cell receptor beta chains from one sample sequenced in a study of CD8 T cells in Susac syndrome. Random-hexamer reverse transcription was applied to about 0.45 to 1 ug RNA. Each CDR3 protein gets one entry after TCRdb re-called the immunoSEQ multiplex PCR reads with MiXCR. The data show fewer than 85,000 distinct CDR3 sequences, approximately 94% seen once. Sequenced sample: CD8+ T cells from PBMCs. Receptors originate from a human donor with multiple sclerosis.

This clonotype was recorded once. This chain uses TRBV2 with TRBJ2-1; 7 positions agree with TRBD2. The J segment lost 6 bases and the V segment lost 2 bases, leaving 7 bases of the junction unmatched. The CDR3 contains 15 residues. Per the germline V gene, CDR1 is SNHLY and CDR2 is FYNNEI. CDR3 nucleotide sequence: TGTGCCAGCAGTGAAAGGGCTAGCGGAAGCAATGAGCAGTTCTTC. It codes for CASSERASGSNEQFF.

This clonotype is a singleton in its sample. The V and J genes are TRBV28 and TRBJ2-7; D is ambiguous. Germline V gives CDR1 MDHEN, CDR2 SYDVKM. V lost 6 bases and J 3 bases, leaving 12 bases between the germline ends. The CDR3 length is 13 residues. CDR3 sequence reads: CASSPASNYEQYF. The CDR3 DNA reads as TGTGCCAGCAGCCCAGCCTCTAACTACGAGCAGTACTTC.

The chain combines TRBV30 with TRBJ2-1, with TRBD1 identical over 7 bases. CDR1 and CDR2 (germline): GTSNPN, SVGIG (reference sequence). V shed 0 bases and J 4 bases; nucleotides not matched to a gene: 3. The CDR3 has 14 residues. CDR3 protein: CAWSVGTVYNEQFF. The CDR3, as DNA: TGTGCCTGGAGTGTGGGGACAGTGTACAATGAGCAGTTCTTC.

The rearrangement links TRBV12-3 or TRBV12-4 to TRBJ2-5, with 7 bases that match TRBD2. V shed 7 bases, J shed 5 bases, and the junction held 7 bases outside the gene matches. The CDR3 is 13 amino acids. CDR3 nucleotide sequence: TGTGCCAGCAACGGCGAGCGGGATGAGACCCAGTACTTC. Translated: CASNGERDETQYF.

In nucleotides, the CDR3 is TGTGCCAGCAGCTTGGGGACTAGCGGAATCCATACCGGGGAGCTGTTTTTT. It yields the protein CASSLGTSGIHTGELFF. The chain uses TRBV5-8 and TRBJ2-2; the match to TRBD2 covers 10 bases. The CDR3 is 17 residues long. Trimming at V came to 0 bases and at J to 5 bases, leaving 7 bases not matched to a gene. The germline V gene encodes CDR1 SGHTS and CDR2 YDEGEE.

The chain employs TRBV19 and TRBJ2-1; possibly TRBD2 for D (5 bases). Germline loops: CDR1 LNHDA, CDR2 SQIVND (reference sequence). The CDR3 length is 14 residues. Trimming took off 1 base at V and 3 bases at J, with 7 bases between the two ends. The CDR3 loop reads CASSIGGSYNEQFF. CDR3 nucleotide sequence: TGTGCCAGTAGTATAGGTGGGAGCTACAATGAGCAGTTCTTC.

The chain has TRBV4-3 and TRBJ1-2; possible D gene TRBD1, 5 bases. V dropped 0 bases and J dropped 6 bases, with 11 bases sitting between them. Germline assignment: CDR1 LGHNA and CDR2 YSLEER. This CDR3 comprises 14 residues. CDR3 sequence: CASSQEGGVDGYTF. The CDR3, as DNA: TGCGCCAGCAGCCAAGAGGGAGGGGTGGATGGCTACACCTTC.

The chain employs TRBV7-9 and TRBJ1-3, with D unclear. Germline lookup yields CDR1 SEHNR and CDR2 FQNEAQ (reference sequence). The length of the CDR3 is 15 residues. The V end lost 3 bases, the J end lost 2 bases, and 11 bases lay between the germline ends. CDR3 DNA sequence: TGTGCCAGCAGCTTCCTCCCCGGAGCTGGAAACACCATATATTTT. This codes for CASSFLPGAGNTIYF.

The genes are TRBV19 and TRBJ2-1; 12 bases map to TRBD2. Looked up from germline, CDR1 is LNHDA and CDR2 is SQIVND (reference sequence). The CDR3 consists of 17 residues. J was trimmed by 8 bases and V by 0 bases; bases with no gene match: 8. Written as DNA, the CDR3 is TGTGCCAGTAGTATAGAGGGTCTAGCGGGAGGGCCACATGAGCAGTTCTTC. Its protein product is CASSIEGLAGGPHEQFF.

CDR3 region: CAWDRVSGNTIYF. In nucleotides, the CDR3 is TGTGCCTGGGACAGGGTATCTGGAAACACCATATATTTT. The gene calls are TRBV30 and TRBJ1-3; 7 bases map to TRBD1. The V gene's germline CDR1 is GTSNPN and CDR2 SVGIG (reference sequence). The CDR3 spans 13 residues. V was clipped by 5 bases and J by 1 base; unmatched bases: 2.

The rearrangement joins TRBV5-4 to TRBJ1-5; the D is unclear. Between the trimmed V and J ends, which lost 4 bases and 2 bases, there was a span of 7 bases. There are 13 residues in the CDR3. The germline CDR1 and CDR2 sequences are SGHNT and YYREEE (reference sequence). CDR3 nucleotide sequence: TGTGCCAGCAGCCGTGGGGGCAATCAGCCCCAGCATTTT. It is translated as CASSRGGNQPQHF. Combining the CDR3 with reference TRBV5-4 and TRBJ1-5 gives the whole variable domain ETGVTQSPTHLIKTRGQQVTLRCSSQSGHNTVSWYQQALGQGPQFIFQYYREEENGRGNFPPRFSGLQFPNYSSELNVNALELDDSALYLCASSRGGNQPQHFGDGTRLSIL.

The CDR3 DNA reads TGTGCCAGCAGCCTGGGGGGAGGGGCGGGTGAGCAGTTCTTC. Translating gives CASSLGGGAGEQFF. V is TRBV7-6 and J is TRBJ2-1, with 7 bases matching TRBD2. The CDR3 spans 14 residues. From germline, CDR1 is SGHVS and CDR2 FNYEAQ. J gave up 9 bases and V 5 bases, and 10 bases lay outside the gene matches.

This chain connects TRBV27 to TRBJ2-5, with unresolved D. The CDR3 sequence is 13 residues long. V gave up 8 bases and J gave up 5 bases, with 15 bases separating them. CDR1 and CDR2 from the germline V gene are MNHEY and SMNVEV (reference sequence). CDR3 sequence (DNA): TGTGCCAGCTCAAGTTTCATCCAGGAGACCCAGTACTTC. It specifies CASSSFIQETQYF.

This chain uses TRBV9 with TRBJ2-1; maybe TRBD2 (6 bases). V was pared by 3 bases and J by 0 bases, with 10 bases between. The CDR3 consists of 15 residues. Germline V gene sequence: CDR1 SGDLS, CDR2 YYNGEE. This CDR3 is CASSEGLSSYNEQFF. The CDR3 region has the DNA TGTGCCAGCAGCGAGGGACTTAGCTCCTACAATGAGCAGTTCTTC.

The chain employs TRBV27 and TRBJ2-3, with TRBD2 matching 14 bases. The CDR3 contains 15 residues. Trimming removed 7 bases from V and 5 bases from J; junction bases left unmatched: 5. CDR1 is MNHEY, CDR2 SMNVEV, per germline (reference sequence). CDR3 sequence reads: CASTPTSGRGDTQYF. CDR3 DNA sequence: TGTGCCAGCACCCCGACTAGCGGGAGGGGAGATACGCAGTATTTT.

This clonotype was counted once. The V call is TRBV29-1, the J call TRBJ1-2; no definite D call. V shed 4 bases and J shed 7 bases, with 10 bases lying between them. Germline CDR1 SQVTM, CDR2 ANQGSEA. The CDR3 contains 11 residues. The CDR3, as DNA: TGCAGCGTTGCGGGTTCAGGTGGCTACACCTTC. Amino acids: CSVAGSGGYTF.

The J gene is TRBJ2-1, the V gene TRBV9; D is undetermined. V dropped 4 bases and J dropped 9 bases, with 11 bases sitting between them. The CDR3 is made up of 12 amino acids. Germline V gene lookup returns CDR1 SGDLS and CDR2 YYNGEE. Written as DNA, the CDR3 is TGTGCCAGCAGCCCAGAAAAGACTGAGCAGTTCTTC. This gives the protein CASSPEKTEQFF.

The CDR3 spells CASSTSFLEQYF. The DNA for the CDR3 is TGTGCCAGCAGTACTAGTTTCCTCGAGCAGTACTTC. The J gene is TRBJ2-7, the V gene TRBV11-2, with D possibly matching TRBD2 (5 bases). V was trimmed by 6 bases and J by 6 bases, leaving 12 bases between them. Germline values: CDR1 SGHAT, CDR2 FQNNGV. The CDR3 is 12 residues long.

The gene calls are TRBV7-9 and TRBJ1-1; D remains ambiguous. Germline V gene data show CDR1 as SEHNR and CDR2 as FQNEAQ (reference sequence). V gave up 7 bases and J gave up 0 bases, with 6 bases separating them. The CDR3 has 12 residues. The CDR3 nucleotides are TGTGCCAGCACAGACATGAACACTGAAGCTTTCTTT. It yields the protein CASTDMNTEAFF.

The DNA of the CDR3 is TGCAGCGTTGAAGTTAGCGGGACACCTATTCAGACCCAGTACTTC. It translates to CSVEVSGTPIQTQYF. The rearrangement joins TRBV29-1 to TRBJ2-5, with TRBD2 matching 8 bases. V lost 1 base to trimming and J lost 6 bases; unmatched junction nucleotides: 10. The CDR3 contains 15 residues. Germline loops: CDR1 SQVTM, CDR2 ANQGSEA.

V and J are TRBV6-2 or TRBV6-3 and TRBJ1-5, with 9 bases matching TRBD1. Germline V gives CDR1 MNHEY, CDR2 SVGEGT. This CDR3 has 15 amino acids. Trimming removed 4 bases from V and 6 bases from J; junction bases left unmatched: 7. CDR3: CASSWDRERGQPQHF. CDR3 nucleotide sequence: TGTGCCAGCAGTTGGGACAGGGAAAGGGGTCAGCCCCAGCATTTT.

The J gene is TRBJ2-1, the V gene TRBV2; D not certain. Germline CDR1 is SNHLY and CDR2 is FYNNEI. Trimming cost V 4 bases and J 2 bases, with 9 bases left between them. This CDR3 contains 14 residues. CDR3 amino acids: CASSGRTTYNEQFF. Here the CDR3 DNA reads TGTGCCAGCAGTGGGCGGACCACCTACAATGAGCAGTTCTTC.

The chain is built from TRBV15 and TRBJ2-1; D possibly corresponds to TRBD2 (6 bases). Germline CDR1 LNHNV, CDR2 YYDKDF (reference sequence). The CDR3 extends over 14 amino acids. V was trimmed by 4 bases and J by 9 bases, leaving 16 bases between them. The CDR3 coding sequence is TGTGCCACCAGCACCCCAGGTGGGCGGGGTGAGCAGTTCTTC. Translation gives CATSTPGGRGEQFF. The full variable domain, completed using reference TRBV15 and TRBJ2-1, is DAMVIQNPRYQVTQFGKPVTLSCSQTLNHNVMYWYQQKSSQAPKLLFHYYDKDFNNEADTPDNFQSRRPNTSFCFLDIRSPGLGDTAMYLCATSTPGGRGEQFFGPGTRLTVL.

CDR3 region: CASSYGTYTEAFF. CDR3 DNA: TGTGCCAGCAGTTACGGGACTTACACTGAAGCTTTCTTT. J is TRBJ1-1 and V is TRBV6-5; weak D call: TRBD1 (5 bases). Trimming cost V 2 bases and J 3 bases, with 7 bases left between them. The CDR3 length is 13 residues. Germline V gene lookup returns CDR1 MNHEY and CDR2 SVGAGI.

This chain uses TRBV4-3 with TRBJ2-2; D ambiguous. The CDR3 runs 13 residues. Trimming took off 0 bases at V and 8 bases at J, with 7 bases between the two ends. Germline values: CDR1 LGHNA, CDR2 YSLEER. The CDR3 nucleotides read TGCGCCAGCAGCCAAGATCGCAGGGGGGAGCTGTTTTTT. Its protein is CASSQDRRGELFF.

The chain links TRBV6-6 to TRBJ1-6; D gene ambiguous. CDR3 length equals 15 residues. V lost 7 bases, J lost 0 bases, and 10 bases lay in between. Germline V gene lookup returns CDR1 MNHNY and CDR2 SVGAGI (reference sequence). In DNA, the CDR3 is TGTGCCAGCAAAGGCGGTAGCTCCTATAATTCACCCCTCCACTTT. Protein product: CASKGGSSYNSPLHF.

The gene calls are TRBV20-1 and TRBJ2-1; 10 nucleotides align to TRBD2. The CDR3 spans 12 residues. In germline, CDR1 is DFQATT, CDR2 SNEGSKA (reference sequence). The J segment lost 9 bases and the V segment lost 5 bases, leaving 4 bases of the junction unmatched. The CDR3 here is CSAQREGAEQFF. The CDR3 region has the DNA TGCAGTGCTCAGCGGGAGGGGGCTGAGCAGTTCTTC.

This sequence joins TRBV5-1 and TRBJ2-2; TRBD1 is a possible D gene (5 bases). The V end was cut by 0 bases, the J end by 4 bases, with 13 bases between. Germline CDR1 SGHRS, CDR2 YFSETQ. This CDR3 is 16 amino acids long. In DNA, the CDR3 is TGCGCCAGCAGCTTGGCTCCCGACAGCACCACCGGGGAGCTGTTTTTT. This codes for CASSLAPDSTTGELFF.

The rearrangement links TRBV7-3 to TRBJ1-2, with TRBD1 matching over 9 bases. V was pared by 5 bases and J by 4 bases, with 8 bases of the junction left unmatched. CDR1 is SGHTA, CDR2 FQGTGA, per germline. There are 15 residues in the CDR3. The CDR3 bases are TGTGCCAGCAGCACTACAGGGGGCGAACTCTATGGCTACACCTTC. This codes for CASSTTGGELYGYTF. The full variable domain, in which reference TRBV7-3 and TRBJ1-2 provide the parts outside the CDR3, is GAGVSQTPSNKVTEKGKYVELRCDPISGHTALYWYRQSLGQGPEFLIYFQGTGAADDSGLPNDRFFAVRPEGSVSTLKIQRTERGDSAVYLCASSTTGGELYGYTFGSGTRLTVV.

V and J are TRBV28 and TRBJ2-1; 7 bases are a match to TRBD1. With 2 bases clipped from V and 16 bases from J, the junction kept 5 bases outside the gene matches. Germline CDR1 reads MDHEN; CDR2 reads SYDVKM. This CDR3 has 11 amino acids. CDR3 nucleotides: TGTGCCAGCAGTTTAGGGACAGAAGGATTCTTC. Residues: CASSLGTEGFF.